The present TCR beta chain was sequenced within a study of blood T cell repertoires in COVID-19. Study information: The origin of the acute and convalescent COVID-19 samples was the United States, Italy and Spain. PBMCs, B-cell-depleted T cells, or T cells provided the cDNA or gDNA that made up the material.

The CDR3 covers 14 residues. With 4 bases clipped from V and 0 bases from J, the junction kept 2 bases outside the gene matches. Germline V gene sequence: CDR1 SGHTA, CDR2 FQGTGA. Original data processing: Reference gene primers were amplified, and this amplification served to estimate nucleated cell counts. Sequencing used immunoSEQ multiplex PCR; TCRdb keeps in-frame clones, though not all of them. That table supplies the V and J calls and clone size; D and trimming were determined from the DNA. The sample lists 35,000 to 50,000 clones, approximately 91% occurring once. The receptor's source is a man in his fifties or sixties with active COVID-19. The specimen was peripheral blood. V is TRBV7-3 and J is TRBJ2-7; 8 bases map to TRBD1. DNA of the CDR3: TGTGCCAGCAGCTGGACAGGGAGCTCCTACGAGCAGTACTTC. As protein: CASSWTGSSYEQYF. The whole variable domain, remainder taken from reference TRBV7-3 and TRBJ2-7, is GAGVSQTPSNKVTEKGKYVELRCDPISGHTALYWYRQSLGQGPEFLIYFQGTGAADDSGLPNDRFFAVRPEGSVSTLKIQRTERGDSAVYLCASSWTGSSYEQYFGPGTRLTVT.